Detailed here is one TCR beta chain. Its antigen has not been determined. Base-call qualities are not available, and no considerably larger clone is one nucleotide away. The receptor library was made with the immunoSEQ multiplex PCR assay. A mixture of 60 forward primers for TCR Vbeta segments and 13 reverse primers for TCR Jbeta segments was used in the multiplex PCR. A multiplex PCR assay on genomic DNA amplified the CDR3 region of rearranged TCR beta genes. On the Illumina HiSeq System, the amplified TCR beta libraries were sequenced as 87-base-pair reads. The original pipeline was this. A later analysis tallied 75 million to 95 million unique TCR beta chains across the approximately 670 repertoires, and around 10 million of those chains were shared by two or more donors. Raw reads were error-corrected and collapsed into unique sequences by a nearest-neighbor algorithm in which closely related sequences were merged to remove PCR and sequencing errors. Alignment of CDR3 sequences to IMGT reference sequences was used to assign V, D and J gene segments. For a sequence to be retained, a match of at least six nucleotides was required to both a V gene segment and a J gene segment. Rearrangements were called productive when the CDR3 lacked stop codons and stayed in frame with V and J; all others were non-productive. CDR3 was defined according to IMGT convention as the region running from the second conserved V-encoded cysteine to the conserved J-encoded phenylalanine. The earlier analysis of more than 450 of the donors excluded sequences that lacked an unambiguous match to a single V gene segment. An earlier analysis of some 500 of the donors classified V segments as functional when productive rearrangements were above 56.7% and as segregating when the standard deviation between donors was above 5%. To diagnose cytomegalovirus status from the catalog of TCR beta chain sequences, a statistical classification framework was built. In a later analysis, TCR nucleotide sequences were compared against IMGT/GENE-DB human TR gene sequences so that V and J genes could be assigned. The TCRdist pipeline was used in a later analysis to assign CDR3 sequences and most-parsimonious VDJ recombination scenarios. A later analysis defined each TCR beta chain by its CDR3 amino acid sequence plus V-gene family, and excluded reads lacking a unique V-gene family. To address suspected cross-contamination and a sequencing artifact, a later analysis removed around 590 highly shared, low-generation-probability nucleotide sequences. In a later analysis, a clonal expansion index was calculated for each public chain from normalized within-repertoire ranks of inferred template counts. Generation probabilities in a later analysis came from a VDJ recombination model fitted to out-of-frame rearrangements, and those results were checked against IGoR. In a later analysis, hypergeometric tests were used to score TCR-TCR, TCR-HLA and TCR-CMV co-occurrence, with a repertoire-size bias correction applied to TCR pairs. In a later analysis, false discovery rates were estimated by permuting HLA or CMV assignments 20 times. In a later analysis, co-occurring TCRs were grouped with DBSCAN, and TCRdist sequence similarity was added when clustering was performed within HLA-allele-positive subsets. For co-occurrence clustering, repertoires with fewer than 30,000 or more than 120,000 public chains were excluded, along with about five repertoires with anomalous nucleotide sharing. TCRdb carries this immuneACCESS record with in-frame sequences only. Its versions omit some clonotypes, under half of them owing to an unresolved V gene in the studies checked, with the rest unexplained. V, J and clone size were drawn from that table, and D and trimming were deduced from the DNA. Present in this sample are some 110,000 clones, about 70% of which were seen just once. The ten largest clones take up around 3.5% of the sample.

Including cysteine and phenylalanine, the CDR3 has 16 amino acids. The DNA shown is the 48-base CDR3, in frame from base 1. The germline V gene (reference sequence) gives CDR1 as LNHDA and CDR2 as SQIVND. At the junction V is shortened by 1 base and J by 6 bases; bases outside the gene matches: 9. These data come from a study of cytomegalovirus exposure and HLA in healthy donors (dated by TCRdb to about 2017). Regarding the complete study: An earlier analysis of about 560 of the donors reported approximately 280 Gb of sequence data and 100 million to 120 million unique TCR beta sequences obtained from roughly 170 million T cells. An early release covering 500 to 750 HLA-typed donors comprised 250 to 350 gigabases of sequencing data and around 80 million unique TCR sequences. Of the approximately 400 genotyped donors, 75% to 85% were placed in the genetic ancestry cluster associated with self-reported Caucasian donors. The aim of the study was to test whether cataloging public T cell receptors could identify signatures of past pathogen exposure. The study used immunosequencing to profile the T cell repertoires of 600 to 850 subjects and linked those repertoires to cytomegalovirus serostatus. A separate validation cohort of 90 to 150 different subjects was used in addition to the 666-subject first cohort. High-throughput TCR immunosequencing, statistical association of individual TCRs with disease status, and machine learning were combined to predict cytomegalovirus infection status. A later analysis re-examined previously published TCR beta repertoires from more than 650 donors and added high-resolution HLA genotyping to investigate patterns of TCR occurrence. In the later analysis, no new phenotypic data were used to find candidate immune exposures; instead, reliance was placed on TCR beta sequences and their occurrence across donors. An earlier analysis of 587 of the donors used high-throughput TCR beta sequencing to judge whether each TCR beta V gene segment behaved as functional or pseudogenic. Donor age, sex, ethnicity and CMV serostatus were collected together with the repertoire data. In a later genetic analysis, genome-wide SNP genotypes for about 65% of the roughly 700 donors were used, and that subset was treated as a discovery cohort. All discovery cohort repertoires had been generated using a single sequencing platform. Both class I and class II loci were covered by HLA typing, at four-digit resolution. Typing coverage differed by locus: A, B, C, DRB1 and DQB1 were typed in roughly 620-630 donors, DQA1 in about 510, DPA1 in some 610, and DPB1 in roughly 450. Five DR-DQ haplotypes were handled as single units for association and clustering, since linkage in the cohort was strong. Among about 400 genotyped donors of the cohort, an average of about 240,000 unique TCR beta nucleotide sequences was sequenced per donor, of which 15% to 20% were non-productive.

The cohort was made up of approximately 670 healthy bone marrow donors. Cohort members were all nominally healthy when sampled, although unrecorded immune exposures were likely present. The donor was CMV seronegative and belonged to the group of around 400 seronegative cohort members. A peripheral blood sample was provided by each donor, and peripheral blood mononuclear cells were used for TCR beta sequencing. The Qiagen DNeasy Blood Extraction Kit was used to extract genomic DNA from the blood cell samples. General findings and caveats noted by the study authors: Because HLA typing was unavailable for some donors at each locus, only the typed subset was used in association tests. A later analysis associated about 17,000 TCR beta sequences with specific HLA alleles at a false discovery rate of 0.05. A later genetic analysis reported fewer N-insertions in productive TCRs among donors in an Asian-associated ancestry cluster than the roughly 720-donor mean. A few of the identified cytomegalovirus-associated TCR beta chains were confirmed in vitro to be specific for cytomegalovirus antigens. Several of the top co-occurrence clusters appeared to be linked to parvovirus B19, influenza, CMV and Epstein-Barr virus, according to a later analysis. A further reported finding was that TCR beta sequences accurately predicted the HLA-A and HLA-B alleles for most subjects in the first cohort. In a later analysis, HLA-associated TCR beta chains were found to be more clonally expanded and to have lower generation probabilities than equally common non-associated chains. Presence/absence analyses assumed roughly uniform sequencing depth across donors, an assumption that may not hold. In an earlier analysis of about 550 of the donors, most TCR beta V segments were observed in productive rearrangements about 87% or about 30% of the time, broadly matching IMGT annotations. Correlated functional status among segregating V segments might reflect linkage disequilibrium, but an unknown experimental factor could not be ruled out. Strong co-occurrence of HLA alleles, especially DR and DQ, made assigning TCR associations to individual alleles difficult. About 15 rarely observed V segments, including chromosome 9 orphons, were excluded from the earlier analysis of about 600 of the donors because counts were too low. A group of highly shared sequence variants was considered likely to be a technical artifact of the sequencing pipeline. According to a later analysis, most CMV-associated TCR beta chains appeared to be HLA-restricted, and the HLA associations seemed to be driven largely by CMV exposure. The authors suggested that the approach could potentially be generalized to other disease states and immunological phenotypes. Cytomegalovirus status was reported to be diagnosed by the classifier with high specificity and sensitivity in both the original and validation cohorts. An association between a missense DCLRE1C variant and V-gene and J-gene trimming of TCR beta chains was found in a later genetic analysis and replicated in an independent cohort. A total of fewer than 200 TCR beta chains were listed by the study as associated with cytomegalovirus. In this cohort, only TCR beta chains were sequenced, and detectable features were limited by the absence of alpha or paired-chain data. Some IMGT-functional V segments, including TRBV6-2 and TRBV6-3, could not be distinguished by the 87-base-pair reads and were therefore excluded. Across donors, most TCR sequences were observed very rarely, whereas some public TCRs were present in many individuals. According to a later analysis, TCR association rates differed among HLA loci, with DRB1 alleles showing the most associated TCRs and HLA-C alleles showing the fewest. Immune exposure information for the cohort was limited to CMV serostatus.

The V and J segments used are TRBV19 and TRBJ2-1; 7 central nucleotides agree with TRBD1. Source material: PBMCs. This sequence originates from a young man in good health and CMV-seronegative. For the CDR3, the sequence is CASSIGGPGQSNEQFF. The DNA is as follows: TGTGCCAGTAGTATAGGGGGACCGGGACAGTCCAATGAGCAGTTCTTC. The variable domain in full, with residues beyond the CDR3 obtained from the reference TRBV19 and TRBJ2-1 genes, is DGGITQSPKYLFRKEGQNVTLSCEQNLNHDAMYWYRQDPGQGLRLIYYSQIVNDFQKGDIAEGYSVSREKKESFPLTVTSAQKNPTAFYLCASSIGGPGQSNEQFFGPGTRLTVL.